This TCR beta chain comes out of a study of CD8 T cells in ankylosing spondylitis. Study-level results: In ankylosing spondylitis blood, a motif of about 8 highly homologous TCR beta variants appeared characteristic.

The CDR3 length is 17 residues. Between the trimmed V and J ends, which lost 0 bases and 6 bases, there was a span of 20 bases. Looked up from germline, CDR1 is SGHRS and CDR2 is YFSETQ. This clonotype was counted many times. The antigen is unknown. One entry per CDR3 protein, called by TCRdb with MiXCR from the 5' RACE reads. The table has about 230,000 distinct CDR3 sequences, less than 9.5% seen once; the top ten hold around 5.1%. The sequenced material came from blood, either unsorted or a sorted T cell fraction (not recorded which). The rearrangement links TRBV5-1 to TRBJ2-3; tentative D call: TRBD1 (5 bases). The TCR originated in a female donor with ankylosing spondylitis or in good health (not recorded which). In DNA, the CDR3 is TGCGCCAGCAGCTTGGATCCAGGGATTGGTGTAATTGATACGCAGTATTTT. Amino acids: CASSLDPGIGVIDTQYF.